The 22 T cell receptor beta chains presented below share a single source sample, sequenced in a study of shared clonotypes between healthy human individuals. The assay was immunoSEQ multiplex PCR, and TCRdb's table has in-frame clones only and misses some. The sample yields almost 750,000 clones, just under 75% seen once. The material sequenced was memory CD4+ T cells sorted from blood. Regarding subset: CD45RA-negative fraction. The receptor set was obtained from a woman in her thirties in good health.

The V gene is TRBV19, the J gene TRBJ1-3; D is possibly TRBD1 (6 bases). CDR3 length: 14 residues. V lost 8 bases and J lost 0, with 11 bases in between. Germline CDR1 and CDR2: LNHDA and SQIVND (reference sequence). CDR3 coding DNA: TGTGCCAGTCCGGGACAAGACTCTGGAAACACCATATATTTT. It translates to CASPGQDSGNTIYF. The whole variable domain, filled in from reference TRBV19 and TRBJ1-3, reads DGGITQSPKYLFRKEGQNVTLSCEQNLNHDAMYWYRQDPGQGLRLIYYSQIVNDFQKGDIAEGYSVSREKKESFPLTVTSAQKNPTAFYLCASPGQDSGNTIYFGEGSWLTVV.

The chain combines TRBV2 with TRBJ1-2, with TRBD1 as a possible D gene (5 bases). In germline, CDR1 is SNHLY, CDR2 FYNNEI. This CDR3 is built from 15 residues. The V gene lost 6 bases and the J gene lost 6 bases, with 20 bases spanning the gap. The CDR3 DNA sequence: TGTGCCAGCAGAGTGACAGCAGCCATAGGGAATGGCTACACCTTC. It codes for CASRVTAAIGNGYTF.

This clone was observed a few times. Distinct nucleotide sequences in the sample also encode this CDR3. This chain joins TRBV6-1 and TRBJ1-1; D remains ambiguous. V was trimmed by 2 bases and J by 3 bases, leaving 7 bases between them. This CDR3 has 13 amino acids. Per the germline V gene, CDR1 is MNHNS and CDR2 is SASEGT. CDR3: CASSEFGDTEAFF. As DNA, the CDR3 is TGTGCCAGCAGTGAATTTGGGGACACTGAAGCTTTCTTT.

The V and J genes are TRBV7-9 and TRBJ2-5; 12 positions match TRBD1. V was pared by 4 bases and J by 4 bases, with 7 bases of the junction left unmatched. Per the germline V gene, CDR1 is SEHNR and CDR2 is FQNEAQ (reference sequence). The CDR3 consists of 16 residues. The CDR3 bases are TGTGCCAGCAGCTCACAAGGGACAGGGGGCGTAGAGACCCAGTACTTC. It translates to CASSSQGTGGVETQYF.

This clone has a single count. The J gene is TRBJ2-5, the V gene TRBV7-2; weak D call: TRBD2 (7 bases). The CDR3 covers 15 residues. Germline CDR1 reads SGHTA; CDR2 reads FQGNSA. With 8 bases removed from V and 5 bases from J, the gap between germline ends came to 21 bases. The CDR3 loop reads CASDEGGGAFETQYF. In DNA, the CDR3 is TGTGCCAGCGACGAAGGGGGGGGAGCGTTTGAGACCCAGTACTTC.

In its sample, this clone was seen a few times. This CDR3 is also generated by other DNA sequences in the sample. The rearrangement joins TRBV5-1 to TRBJ2-1; a possible D gene is TRBD2 (5 bases). This CDR3 is built from 15 residues. The germline CDR1 and CDR2 sequences are SGHRS and YFSETQ. V was shortened by 1 base and J by 1 base, with 9 bases between the two germline ends. The CDR3 nucleotides are TGCGCCAGCAGCTTGAGTCGAGGGTCCTACAATGAGCAGTTCTTC. It specifies CASSLSRGSYNEQFF.

The chain carries TRBV7-8 and TRBJ2-7; 10 positions match TRBD2. The CDR3 sequence is 15 residues long. CDR1 SGHVS and CDR2 FQNEAQ come from the germline V gene. J was trimmed by 1 base and V by 5 bases; bases with no gene match: 5. DNA for the CDR3: TGTGCCAGCAGCGAACTAGCGGGGAGATCCTACGAGCAGTACTTC. This gives the protein CASSELAGRSYEQYF.

The chain has TRBV14 and TRBJ2-1; D is undetermined. This CDR3 comprises 14 residues. Trimming shortened V by 1 base and J by 8 bases, and 12 bases separated the two germline ends. Per the germline V gene, CDR1 is SGHDN and CDR2 is FVKESK. CDR3 sequence (DNA): TGTGCCAGCAGCCAAGCCCCCATGTTCCATGAGCAGTTCTTC. As protein: CASSQAPMFHEQFF.

This chain joins TRBV27 and TRBJ2-7; TRBD2 matches 7 bases. The CDR3 has 14 amino acids. Germline V lookup: CDR1 MNHEY, CDR2 SMNVEV (reference sequence). V was clipped by 2 bases and J by 2 bases; unmatched bases: 3. In DNA, the CDR3 is TGTGCCAGCAGTTTAAGGACTAGTCCCTACGAGCAGTACTTC. It is translated as CASSLRTSPYEQYF.

The chain uses TRBV7-2 and TRBJ1-1; 7 bases fit TRBD1. The V gene end was trimmed by 4 bases and the J gene end by 0 bases; junction bases not matched to a gene: 5. The CDR3 covers 15 residues. Germline assignment: CDR1 SGHTA and CDR2 FQGNSA. The CDR3 DNA reads as TGTGCCAGCAGCTGGGGGGGACAGCTGAACACTGAAGCTTTCTTT. Amino acid sequence: CASSWGGQLNTEAFF. Full variable domain (missing parts from reference TRBV7-2 and TRBJ1-1): GAGVSQSPSNKVTEKGKDVELRCDPISGHTALYWYRQSLGQGLEFLIYFQGNSAPDKSGLPSDRFSAERTGGSVSTLTIQRTQQEDSAVYLCASSWGGQLNTEAFFGQGTRLTVV.

The chain links TRBV5-1 to TRBJ2-7; 9 positions match TRBD1. Germline CDR1 and CDR2: SGHRS and YFSETQ. The CDR3 consists of 14 residues. The ends lost 4 bases at V and 2 bases at J; junction bases unmatched: 4. In DNA form, the CDR3 reads TGCGCCAGCAGCCCCCGACAGGGGGCCTACGAGCAGTACTTC. Its protein is CASSPRQGAYEQYF.

The chain links TRBV18 to TRBJ1-5; D unresolved. Germline CDR1 reads KGHSH; CDR2 reads LQKENI. The CDR3 contains 13 residues. V dropped 1 base and J dropped 3 bases, with 4 bases sitting between them. CDR3 residues: CASSPQNNQPQHF. The DNA of the CDR3 is TGTGCCAGCTCACCACAGAACAATCAGCCCCAGCATTTT.

This sequence joins TRBV28 and TRBJ2-1; 8 bases are a match to TRBD2. The CDR3 loop spans 15 amino acids. Germline V gives CDR1 MDHEN, CDR2 SYDVKM. The trim removed 7 bases at V and 0 bases at J, leaving 5 bases unmatched. The CDR3 here is CASNLAGTSYNEQFF. Here the CDR3 DNA reads TGTGCCAGCAACTTAGCGGGGACCTCCTACAATGAGCAGTTCTTC.

This clone was counted between two and nine times. The chain links TRBV2 to TRBJ2-1; possible D gene TRBD1, 6 bases. The CDR3 contains 11 residues. The germline gives CDR1 SNHLY, CDR2 FYNNEI. The ends were cut back, 6 bases at V and 10 bases at J, with 10 bases in the middle. CDR3 residues: CASSGQTEQFF. The DNA for the CDR3 is TGTGCCAGCAGCGGACAGACCGAGCAGTTCTTC.

In its sample, this clone was seen a few times. This rearrangement joins TRBV6-6 to TRBJ2-1; D ambiguous. This CDR3 has 12 residues. In germline, CDR1 is MNHNY, CDR2 SVGAGI (reference sequence). Trimming took 0 bases from V and 5 from J, leaving 2 bases between them. The CDR3 here is CASSYSNNEQFF. The CDR3 DNA sequence: TGTGCCAGCAGTTACTCGAACAATGAGCAGTTCTTC.

This clone appeared once. The V gene is TRBV7-8, the J gene TRBJ2-2, with a weak D call TRBD1 (6 bases). From germline, CDR1 is SGHVS and CDR2 FQNEAQ. The CDR3 is 15 amino acids. The V end lost 1 base, the J end lost 6 bases, and 12 bases lay between the germline ends. The CDR3 sequence is CASSLEGQGSGELFF. The CDR3 bases are TGTGCCAGCAGCTTAGAGGGCCAGGGGTCCGGGGAGCTGTTTTTT.

This chain connects TRBV4-2 to TRBJ2-3; no clear D gene. Trimming took off 1 base at V and 5 bases at J, with 13 bases between the two ends. CDR3 length: 15 amino acids. Germline values: CDR1 LGHNA, CDR2 YNFKEQ. CDR3 DNA: TGTGCCAGCAGCCAAGGTTTTGATGTGGTAGATACGCAGTATTTT. Translation: CASSQGFDVVDTQYF.

DNA for the CDR3: TGCGCCAGCAGCTTATTGGGGGCTAGCATTCAATACGAGCAGTACTTC. It yields the protein CASSLLGASIQYEQYF. The chain couples TRBV5-1 to TRBJ2-7; a weak D match, TRBD1 (6 bases). The V gene lost 2 bases and the J gene lost 4 bases, with 19 bases spanning the gap. Germline loops: CDR1 SGHRS, CDR2 YFSETQ. The CDR3 contains 16 residues.

In the case of this clone: The sample carries other DNA sequences with the same CDR3. The chain links TRBV30 to TRBJ2-7; TRBD2 matches 7 bases. CDR3 size: 13 residues. J was trimmed by 3 bases and V by 0 bases; bases with no gene match: 2. Germline CDR1 reads GTSNPN; CDR2 reads SVGIG (reference sequence). The CDR3 nucleotides are TGTGCCTGGAGTGTGGGGAGGGACTACGAGCAGTACTTC. Translated: CAWSVGRDYEQYF.

The CDR3 nucleotides are TGTGCCAGCAGCCCCCAACACGGCAATGGCTACACCTTC. Protein sequence: CASSPQHGNGYTF. This chain links TRBV7-3 with TRBJ1-2; D is undetermined. This CDR3 is built from 13 residues. The V end lost 5 bases, the J end lost 6 bases, and 13 bases lay between the germline ends. The V gene's germline CDR1 is SGHTA and CDR2 FQGTGA. The complete variable domain, with remaining parts taken from reference TRBV7-3 and TRBJ1-2, reads GAGVSQTPSNKVTEKGKYVELRCDPISGHTALYWYRQSLGQGPEFLIYFQGTGAADDSGLPNDRFFAVRPEGSVSTLKIQRTERGDSAVYLCASSPQHGNGYTFGSGTRLTVV.

This clone was counted only a few times. The chain couples TRBV5-1 to TRBJ2-7; TRBD2 matches 7 bases. This CDR3 has 14 residues. CDR1 and CDR2 from the germline V gene are SGHRS and YFSETQ. Germline trimming cut 0 bases from V and 6 bases from J; bases unmatched to any gene: 6. The CDR3 protein is CASSLGLAPVEQYF. The CDR3 nucleotides read TGCGCCAGCAGCTTGGGACTAGCTCCCGTCGAGCAGTACTTC.

This clone has a handful of counts. The chain combines TRBV6-4 with TRBJ2-2, with TRBD2 identical over 7 bases. Germline lookup yields CDR1 MRHNA and CDR2 SNTAGT. Trimming cost V 2 bases and J 2 bases; bases outside gene matches: 2. The CDR3 loop spans 15 amino acids. The CDR3 DNA is TGTGCCAGCAGTGACGGGAGGGCCAACACCGGGGAGCTGTTTTTT. Its protein is CASSDGRANTGELFF.